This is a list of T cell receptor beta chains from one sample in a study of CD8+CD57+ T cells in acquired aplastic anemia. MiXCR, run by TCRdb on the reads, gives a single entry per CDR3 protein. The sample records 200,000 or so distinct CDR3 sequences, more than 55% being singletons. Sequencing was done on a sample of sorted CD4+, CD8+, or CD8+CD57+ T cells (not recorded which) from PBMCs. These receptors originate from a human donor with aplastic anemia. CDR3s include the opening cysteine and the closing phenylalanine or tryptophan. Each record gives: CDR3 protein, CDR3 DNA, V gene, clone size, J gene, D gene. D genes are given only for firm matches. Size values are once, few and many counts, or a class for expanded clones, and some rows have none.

CDR3 protein: CASSVGADYNSPLHF
CDR3 DNA: TGTGCCAGCAGCGTAGGGGCAGACTATAATTCACCCCTCCACTTT
V gene: TRBV9
clone size: NA
J gene: TRBJ1-6
D gene: NA

CDR3 protein: CATGHWGTEAFF
CDR3 DNA: TGTGCCACGGGACATTGGGGTACTGAAGCTTTCTTT
V gene: TRBV19
clone size: NA
J gene: TRBJ1-1
D gene: NA

CDR3 protein: CASSQEPRAADTQYF
CDR3 DNA: TGCGCCAGCAGCCAAGAGCCCAGGGCGGCAGATACGCAGTATTTT
V gene: TRBV4-1
clone size: many
J gene: TRBJ2-3
D gene: NA

CDR3 protein: CASSTPRGTSGYEQYF
CDR3 DNA: TGTGCCAGTAGTACCCCTCGCGGGACTAGCGGGTACGAGCAGTACTTC
V gene: TRBV19
clone size: NA
J gene: TRBJ2-7
D gene: TRBD2

CDR3 protein: CASSRGGRGEQYF
CDR3 DNA: TGTGCCAGCAGTCGGGGGGGGCGAGGTGAGCAGTACTTC
V gene: TRBV12-3/TRBV12-4
clone size: NA
J gene: TRBJ2-7
D gene: TRBD2

CDR3 protein: CASSLGWRSYEQYF
CDR3 DNA: TGTGCCAGCAGCTTGGGTTGGCGCTCCTACGAGCAGTACTTC
V gene: TRBV5-8
clone size: NA
J gene: TRBJ2-7
D gene: NA

CDR3 protein: CASSYPGTGIDMDPYNSPLHF
CDR3 DNA: TGTGCCAGCAGTTACCCCGGGACAGGGATCGACATGGACCCCTATAATTCACCCCTCCACTTT
V gene: TRBV6-2/TRBV6-3
clone size: NA
J gene: TRBJ1-6
D gene: TRBD1

CDR3 protein: CASKVGQGDTEAFF
CDR3 DNA: TGCGCCAGCAAGGTCGGGCAGGGGGACACTGAAGCTTTCTTT
V gene: TRBV5-1
clone size: NA
J gene: TRBJ1-1
D gene: TRBD1

CDR3 protein: CASSQVLLAGGPQETQYF
CDR3 DNA: TGCGCCAGCAGCCAAGTGTTGCTAGCGGGAGGCCCACAAGAGACCCAGTACTTC
V gene: TRBV7-2
clone size: NA
J gene: TRBJ2-5
D gene: TRBD2

CDR3 protein: CASRAAVAYEQYF
CDR3 DNA: TGTGCCAGCAGAGCCGCGGTGGCCTACGAGCAGTACTTC
V gene: TRBV12-3/TRBV12-4
clone size: NA
J gene: TRBJ2-7
D gene: NA

CDR3 protein: CASRETAGEDTQYF
CDR3 DNA: TGTGCCAGCAGAGAAACAGCGGGGGAGGATACGCAGTATTTT
V gene: TRBV6-6
clone size: many
J gene: TRBJ2-3
D gene: TRBD2

CDR3 protein: CASSYSGGLTDTQYF
CDR3 DNA: TGTGCCAGCAGCTATAGCGGGGGGCTCACAGATACGCAGTATTTT
V gene: TRBV5-4
clone size: NA
J gene: TRBJ2-3
D gene: TRBD2

CDR3 protein: CSARDRTGYTF
CDR3 DNA: TGCAGTGCTAGAGATAGGACGGGCTACACCTTC
V gene: TRBV20-1
clone size: NA
J gene: TRBJ1-2
D gene: NA

CDR3 protein: CASSPWTGQEQYF
CDR3 DNA: TGTGCCAGCAGCCCGTGGACAGGGCAGGAGCAGTACTTC
V gene: TRBV7-6
clone size: NA
J gene: TRBJ2-7
D gene: TRBD1

CDR3 protein: CASSMGHHYEQYF
CDR3 DNA: TGTGCCAGTAGTATGGGACACCACTACGAGCAGTACTTC
V gene: TRBV19
clone size: many
J gene: TRBJ2-7
D gene: NA

CDR3 protein: CASSLDGLAETQYF
CDR3 DNA: TGTGCTAGCAGCTTAGATGGGCTAGCGGAGACCCAGTACTTC
V gene: TRBV7-7
clone size: NA
J gene: TRBJ2-5
D gene: NA

CDR3 protein: CASSPTDSRNTGELFF
CDR3 DNA: TGTGCCAGCAGCCCAACCGACAGTAGGAACACCGGGGAGCTGTTTTTT
V gene: TRBV7-7
clone size: NA
J gene: TRBJ2-2
D gene: NA

CDR3 protein: CASSPQGTGPDTQYF
CDR3 DNA: TGTGCCAGCAGCCCCCAAGGGACCGGGCCAGATACGCAGTATTTT
V gene: TRBV7-9
clone size: NA
J gene: TRBJ2-3
D gene: NA

CDR3 protein: CASSYETSFGTDTQYF
CDR3 DNA: TGTGCCAGCAGTTACGAGACTAGTTTCGGCACAGATACGCAGTATTTT
V gene: TRBV6-5
clone size: many
J gene: TRBJ2-3
D gene: NA

CDR3 protein: CATSRGLGNTIYF
CDR3 DNA: TGTGCCACCAGCAGAGGGCTCGGAAACACCATATATTTT
V gene: TRBV15
clone size: many
J gene: TRBJ1-3
D gene: NA

CDR3 protein: CASSQVLAGNQETQYF
CDR3 DNA: TGCGCCAGCAGCCAGGTATTAGCGGGGAATCAAGAGACCCAGTACTTC
V gene: TRBV9
clone size: NA
J gene: TRBJ2-5
D gene: TRBD2

CDR3 protein: CSVPGQWNTEAFF
CDR3 DNA: TGCAGTGTTCCGGGACAGTGGAACACTGAAGCTTTCTTT
V gene: TRBV20-1
clone size: NA
J gene: TRBJ1-1
D gene: TRBD1

CDR3 protein: CSASPLASGSTDTQYF
CDR3 DNA: TGCAGTGCTAGTCCTCTTGCTAGCGGTAGCACAGATACGCAGTATTTT
V gene: TRBV20-1
clone size: NA
J gene: TRBJ2-3
D gene: TRBD2

CDR3 protein: CSRQVGETQYF
CDR3 DNA: TGTTCCCGGCAAGTCGGCGAGACCCAGTACTTC
V gene: TRBV7-7
clone size: NA
J gene: TRBJ2-5
D gene: NA

CDR3 protein: CSASGTSGDEQFF
CDR3 DNA: TGCAGTGCTAGCGGGACTAGCGGGGATGAGCAGTTCTTC
V gene: TRBV20-1
clone size: NA
J gene: TRBJ2-1
D gene: TRBD2

CDR3 protein: CASSRQGSYEQYF
CDR3 DNA: TGTGCCAGCAGCCGACAGGGCTCCTACGAGCAGTACTTC
V gene: TRBV7-9
clone size: few
J gene: TRBJ2-7
D gene: TRBD1

CDR3 protein: CASSYPGTGGGYTF
CDR3 DNA: TGCGCCAGCAGCTACCCCGGGACAGGGGGCGGCTACACCTTC
V gene: TRBV5-1
clone size: NA
J gene: TRBJ1-2
D gene: TRBD1

CDR3 protein: CASGVAGVNQPQHF
CDR3 DNA: TGTGCCAGCGGCGTTGCAGGGGTAAATCAGCCCCAGCATTTT
V gene: TRBV7-9
clone size: NA
J gene: TRBJ1-5
D gene: NA

CDR3 protein: CATSRTGQGSNEQFF
CDR3 DNA: TGTGCCACCAGCAGAACGGGACAGGGGAGCAATGAGCAGTTCTTC
V gene: TRBV15
clone size: NA
J gene: TRBJ2-1
D gene: TRBD1

CDR3 protein: CATRTGGEETQYF
CDR3 DNA: TGTGCCACCAGGACAGGGGGGGAGGAGACCCAGTACTTC
V gene: TRBV6-5
clone size: NA
J gene: TRBJ2-5
D gene: TRBD1

CDR3 protein: CASSIAGTSGGAADTQYF
CDR3 DNA: TGTGCCAGCAGCATAGCCGGGACTAGCGGGGGGGCCGCAGATACGCAGTATTTT
V gene: TRBV7-9
clone size: NA
J gene: TRBJ2-3
D gene: TRBD2

CDR3 protein: CASEAGGMTYEQYF
CDR3 DNA: TGTGCCAGCGAAGCGGGAGGTATGACCTACGAGCAGTACTTC
V gene: TRBV2
clone size: NA
J gene: TRBJ2-7
D gene: TRBD2

CDR3 protein: CASSGQVSTEAFF
CDR3 DNA: TGTGCCAGTAGTGGACAGGTTAGCACTGAAGCTTTCTTT
V gene: TRBV19
clone size: NA
J gene: TRBJ1-1
D gene: TRBD1

CDR3 protein: CASSLVGALNIQYF
CDR3 DNA: TGTGCCAGCAGCTTAGTAGGGGCCTTGAACATTCAGTACTTC
V gene: TRBV5-8
clone size: NA
J gene: TRBJ2-4
D gene: NA

CDR3 protein: CSVPEKKEDTQYF
CDR3 DNA: TGCAGCGTCCCCGAGAAAAAGGAAGATACGCAGTATTTT
V gene: TRBV29-1
clone size: once
J gene: TRBJ2-3
D gene: NA

CDR3 protein: CSARVERDWGEQFF
CDR3 DNA: TGCAGTGCTAGGGTCGAGCGGGATTGGGGTGAGCAGTTCTTC
V gene: TRBV20-1
clone size: NA
J gene: TRBJ2-1
D gene: TRBD2

CDR3 protein: CAWSTDHPEQFF
CDR3 DNA: TGTGCCTGGAGTACAGACCACCCTGAGCAGTTCTTC
V gene: TRBV30
clone size: NA
J gene: TRBJ2-1
D gene: NA

CDR3 protein: CASSPGHPYEQFF
CDR3 DNA: TGTGCCAGCAGTCCCGGACATCCTTATGAGCAGTTCTTC
V gene: TRBV7-9
clone size: once
J gene: TRBJ2-1
D gene: NA

CDR3 protein: CAIQGTSGAYEQYF
CDR3 DNA: TGTGCCATCCAGGGGACTAGCGGGGCCTACGAGCAGTACTTC
V gene: TRBV10-3
clone size: NA
J gene: TRBJ2-7
D gene: TRBD2

CDR3 protein: CASSGAANEKLFF
CDR3 DNA: TGTGCCAGCTCCGGCGCAGCAAATGAAAAACTGTTTTTT
V gene: TRBV2
clone size: NA
J gene: TRBJ1-4
D gene: NA

CDR3 protein: CASSPAQGTQYF
CDR3 DNA: TGCGCCAGCAGCCCTGCACAGGGTACCCAGTATTTT
V gene: TRBV4-1
clone size: NA
J gene: TRBJ2-3
D gene: NA

CDR3 protein: CASRVGFINEKLFF
CDR3 DNA: TGTGCCAGCAGGGTCGGTTTCATTAATGAAAAACTGTTTTTT
V gene: TRBV2
clone size: NA
J gene: TRBJ1-4
D gene: NA